This T cell receptor (beta chain) originates from a study of technical replicates of blood from a few donors. The CDR3 totals 17 residues. Germline lookup yields CDR1 MNHEY and CDR2 SMNVEV (reference sequence). Germline trimming cut 8 bases from V and 6 bases from J; bases unmatched to any gene: 15. Clones were read by immunoSEQ multiplex PCR, and TCRdb kept only the in-frame ones, dropping some. The sample carries 50,000 to 60,000 clones, 91% recorded once. Sequenced: PBMCs. The origin of this receptor is a human donor in good health. Some clones in this sample may be carry-over from other donors' samples. The chain has TRBV27 and TRBJ2-3; 12 bases align to TRBD1. CDR3 in amino acids: CASLPYGTGGGGDTQYF. DNA of the CDR3: TGTGCCAGCCTCCCCTACGGGACAGGGGGCGGGGGGGATACGCAGTATTTT.